The clone carrying this TCR beta chain was seen ten or more times. This entry comes from a study of T cells after yellow fever vaccination. The CDR3 contains 16 residues. Germline CDR1 reads KGHSH; CDR2 reads LQKENI. Between the trimmed V and J ends, which lost 3 bases and 2 bases, there was a span of 15 bases. TCRdb recomputed calls from the 5' RACE reads with MiXCR, one row per CDR3 protein. The sample holds about 360,000 distinct CDR3 sequences; over 5% are singletons and the top ten take approximately 15%. The material sequenced was PBMCs, taken 5 days after the yellow fever booster vaccination. This receptor was obtained from a man younger than 40 who received the YFV17D yellow fever vaccine. This chain links TRBV18 with TRBJ2-3, with D tentatively TRBD1 (6 bases). CDR3 loop: CASSPSPDRLTDTQYF. For the CDR3, the DNA is TGTGCCAGCTCACCCTCCCCAGACAGGCTCACAGATACGCAGTATTTT.